This is a list of T cell receptor beta chains from one sample in a study of blood T cell repertoires in COVID-19. Assay: immunoSEQ multiplex PCR; the TCRdb copy retains only in-frame clones and omits some. The sample records about 220,000 clones, 75% to 90% being singletons. Sequenced material: peripheral blood. The receptors were sampled from a woman younger than 45 who had recovered from COVID-19. Both conserved end residues are part of each CDR3. D genes are given only for firm matches. Only part of the rows carry a size: once, few, many, or a class if the clone is expanded.

clone_size | v_call | d_call | cdr3_aa
- | TRBV9 | TRBD1 | CASSPRTGTSTDTQYF
- | TRBV6-5 | TRBD2 | CASERLAGQQETQYF
- | TRBV5-1 | TRBD1 | CASSLGTGIGETQYF
once | TRBV4-1 | TRBD1 | CASSQAPGQGNEQYF
- | TRBV29-1 | - | CSVALVQGLETQYF
- | TRBV10-2 | - | CASSEAERRPGGEQYF
- | TRBV4-3 | - | CASSPTMYRESEADTQYF
once | TRBV7-9 | TRBD1 | CASSWAKEQGARGYTF
- | TRBV6-6 | TRBD1 | CASSLRQGRVNQPQHF
- | TRBV11-2 | - | CASSLGGEAFF
- | TRBV11-1 | - | CASSPGGPISQYF
- | TRBV12-3/TRBV12-4 | - | CASSMTETYEQYF
- | TRBV7-6 | - | CASSDGTEGEKLFF
- | TRBV2 | - | CASSAQGSEETQYF
once | TRBV5-6 | TRBD1 | CASRDRGYYEQYF